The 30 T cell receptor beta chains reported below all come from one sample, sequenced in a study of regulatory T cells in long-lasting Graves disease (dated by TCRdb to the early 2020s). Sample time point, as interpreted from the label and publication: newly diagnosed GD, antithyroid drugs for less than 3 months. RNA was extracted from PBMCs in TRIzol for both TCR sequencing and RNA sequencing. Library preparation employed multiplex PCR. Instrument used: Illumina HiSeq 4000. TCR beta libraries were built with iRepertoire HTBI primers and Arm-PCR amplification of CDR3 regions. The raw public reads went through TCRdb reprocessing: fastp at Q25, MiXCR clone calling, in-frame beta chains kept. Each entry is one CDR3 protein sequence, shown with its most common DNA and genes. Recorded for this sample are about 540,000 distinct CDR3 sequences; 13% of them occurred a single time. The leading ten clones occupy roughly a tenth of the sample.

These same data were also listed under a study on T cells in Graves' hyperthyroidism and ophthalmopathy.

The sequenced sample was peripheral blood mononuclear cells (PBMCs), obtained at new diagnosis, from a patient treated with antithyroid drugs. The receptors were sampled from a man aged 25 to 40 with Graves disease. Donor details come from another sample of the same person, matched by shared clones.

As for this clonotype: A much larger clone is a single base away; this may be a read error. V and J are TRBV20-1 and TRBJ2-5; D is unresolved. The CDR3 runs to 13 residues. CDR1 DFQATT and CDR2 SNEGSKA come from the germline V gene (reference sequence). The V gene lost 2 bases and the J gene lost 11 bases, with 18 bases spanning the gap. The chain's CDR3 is CSARSSRGHEQYF. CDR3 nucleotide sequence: TGCAGTGCTAGATCCTCCCGAGGCCATGAGCAGTACTTC.

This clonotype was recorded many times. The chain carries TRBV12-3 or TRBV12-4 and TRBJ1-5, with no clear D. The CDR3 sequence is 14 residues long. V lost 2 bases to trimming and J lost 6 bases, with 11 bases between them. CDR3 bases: TGTGCCAGCAGTTTAAACGGTTTGGGTCAGCCCCAGCATTTT. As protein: CASSLNGLGQPQHF.

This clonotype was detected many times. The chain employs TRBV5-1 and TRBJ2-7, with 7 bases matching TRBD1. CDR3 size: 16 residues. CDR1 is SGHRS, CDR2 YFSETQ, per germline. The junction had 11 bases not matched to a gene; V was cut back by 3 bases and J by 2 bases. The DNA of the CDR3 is TGCGCCAGCAGCTCGAAGCCGACAGGGACGACCTACGAGCAGTACTTC. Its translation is CASSSKPTGTTYEQYF.

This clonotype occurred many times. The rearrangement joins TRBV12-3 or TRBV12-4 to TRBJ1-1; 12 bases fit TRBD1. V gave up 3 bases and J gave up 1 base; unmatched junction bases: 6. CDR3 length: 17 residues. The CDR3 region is CASSFKGQGARNTEAFF. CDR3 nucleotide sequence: TGTGCCAGCAGTTTTAAGGGACAGGGGGCTAGGAACACTGAAGCTTTCTTT.

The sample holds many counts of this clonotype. Here the CDR3 reads CASRWADQETQYF. The CDR3 nucleotides read TGTGCCAGTCGATGGGCGGATCAAGAGACCCAGTACTTC. The chain has TRBV19 and TRBJ2-5, with D unclear. Germline V gives CDR1 LNHDA, CDR2 SQIVND (reference sequence). The CDR3 spans 13 residues. V was pared by 8 bases and J by 2 bases, with 12 bases between.

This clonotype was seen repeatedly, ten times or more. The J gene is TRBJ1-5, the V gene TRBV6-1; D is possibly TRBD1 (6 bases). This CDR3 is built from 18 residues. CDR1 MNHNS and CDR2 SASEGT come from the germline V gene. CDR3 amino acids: CANRRGRALQYSNQPQHF. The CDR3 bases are TGTGCAAACCGCAGGGGCAGGGCCCTACAATATAGCAATCAGCCCCAGCATTTT.

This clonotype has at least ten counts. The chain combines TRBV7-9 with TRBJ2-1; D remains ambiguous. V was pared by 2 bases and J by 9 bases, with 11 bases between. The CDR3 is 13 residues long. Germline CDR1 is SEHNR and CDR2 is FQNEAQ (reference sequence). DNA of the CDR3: TGTGCCAGCAGCTTAAGCATGGGCGGTGAGCAGTTCTTC. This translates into CASSLSMGGEQFF.

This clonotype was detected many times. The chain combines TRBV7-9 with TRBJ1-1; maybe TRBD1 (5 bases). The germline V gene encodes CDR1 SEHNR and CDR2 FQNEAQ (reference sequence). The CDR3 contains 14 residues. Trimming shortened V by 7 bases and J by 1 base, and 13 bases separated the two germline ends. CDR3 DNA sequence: TGTGCCAGCACCTCTATCGGGACGAACACTGAAGCTTTCTTT. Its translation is CASTSIGTNTEAFF.

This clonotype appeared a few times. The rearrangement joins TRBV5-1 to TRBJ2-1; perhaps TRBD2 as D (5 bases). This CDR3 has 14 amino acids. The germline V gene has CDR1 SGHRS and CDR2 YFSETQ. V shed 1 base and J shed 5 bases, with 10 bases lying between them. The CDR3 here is CASSLTRPDNEQFF. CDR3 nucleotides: TGCGCCAGCAGCTTGACTAGACCAGACAATGAGCAGTTCTTC.

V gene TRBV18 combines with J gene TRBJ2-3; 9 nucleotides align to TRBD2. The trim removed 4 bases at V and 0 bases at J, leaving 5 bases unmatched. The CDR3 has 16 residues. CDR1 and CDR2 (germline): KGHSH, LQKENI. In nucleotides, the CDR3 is TGTGCCAGCTCACGGCTAGCGGGGTCAAGCACAGATACGCAGTATTTT. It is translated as CASSRLAGSSTDTQYF.

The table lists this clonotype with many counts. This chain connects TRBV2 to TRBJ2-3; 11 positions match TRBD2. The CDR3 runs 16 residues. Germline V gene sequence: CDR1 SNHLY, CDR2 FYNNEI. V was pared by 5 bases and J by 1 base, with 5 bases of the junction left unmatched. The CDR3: CASSRSGREGTDTQYF. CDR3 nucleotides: TGTGCCAGCAGTCGTAGCGGGAGGGAGGGCACAGATACGCAGTATTTT.

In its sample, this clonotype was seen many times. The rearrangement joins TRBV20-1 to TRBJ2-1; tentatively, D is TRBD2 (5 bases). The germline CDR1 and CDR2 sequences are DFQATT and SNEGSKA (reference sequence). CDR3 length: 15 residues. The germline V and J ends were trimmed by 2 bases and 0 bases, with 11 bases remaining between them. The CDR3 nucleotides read TGCAGTGCTAGAAAAGCGGAAAGCTCCTACAATGAGCAGTTCTTC. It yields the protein CSARKAESSYNEQFF.

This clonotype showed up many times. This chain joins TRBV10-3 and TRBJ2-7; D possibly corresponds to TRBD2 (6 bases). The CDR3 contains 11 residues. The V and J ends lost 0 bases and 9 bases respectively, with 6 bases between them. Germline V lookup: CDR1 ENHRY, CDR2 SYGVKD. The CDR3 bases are TGTGCCATCAGTGAGTCGGGAGGGCAGTACTTC. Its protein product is CAISESGGQYF.

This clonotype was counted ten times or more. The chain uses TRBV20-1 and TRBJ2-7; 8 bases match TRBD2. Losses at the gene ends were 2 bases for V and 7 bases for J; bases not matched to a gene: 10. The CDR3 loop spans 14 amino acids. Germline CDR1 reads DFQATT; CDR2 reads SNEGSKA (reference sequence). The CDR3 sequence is CSARLAGPSGEQYF. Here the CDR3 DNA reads TGCAGTGCTAGACTAGCGGGCCCCTCGGGGGAGCAGTACTTC.

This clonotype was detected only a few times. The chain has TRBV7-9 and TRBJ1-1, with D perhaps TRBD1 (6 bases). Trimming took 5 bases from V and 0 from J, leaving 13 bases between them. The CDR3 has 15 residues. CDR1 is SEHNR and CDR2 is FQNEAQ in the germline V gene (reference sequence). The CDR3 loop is CASSGRGGVNTEAFF. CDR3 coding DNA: TGTGCCAGCAGCGGCAGGGGCGGCGTGAACACTGAAGCTTTCTTT.

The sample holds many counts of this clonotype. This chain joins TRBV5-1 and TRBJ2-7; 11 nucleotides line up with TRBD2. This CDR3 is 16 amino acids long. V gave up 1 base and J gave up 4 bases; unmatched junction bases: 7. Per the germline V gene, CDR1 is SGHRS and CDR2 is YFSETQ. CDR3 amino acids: CASSLMATSGIYEQYF. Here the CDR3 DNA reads TGCGCCAGCAGCTTGATGGCGACTAGCGGGATTTACGAGCAGTACTTC.

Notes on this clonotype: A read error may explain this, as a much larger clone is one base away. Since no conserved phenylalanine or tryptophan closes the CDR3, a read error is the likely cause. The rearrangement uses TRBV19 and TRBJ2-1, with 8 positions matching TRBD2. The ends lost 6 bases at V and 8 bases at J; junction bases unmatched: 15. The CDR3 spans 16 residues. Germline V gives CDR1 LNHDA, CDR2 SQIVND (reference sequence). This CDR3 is CASSLLGLVSSDEQFL. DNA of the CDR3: TGTGCCAGTAGCCTACTGGGACTAGTATCCTCCGATGAGCAGTTCTTA.

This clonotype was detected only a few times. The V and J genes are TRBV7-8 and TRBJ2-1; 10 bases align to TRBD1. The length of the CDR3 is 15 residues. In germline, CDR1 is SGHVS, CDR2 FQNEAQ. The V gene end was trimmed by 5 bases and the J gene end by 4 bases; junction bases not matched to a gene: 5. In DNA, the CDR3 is TGTGCCAGCAGCCCGACAGGGGGCCTTTACAATGAGCAGTTCTTC. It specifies CASSPTGGLYNEQFF.

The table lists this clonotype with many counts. The CDR3 coding sequence is TGCAGCGTTTTGCCCCGGCAGGGGGACTACGAGCAGTACTTC. Its translation is CSVLPRQGDYEQYF. J is TRBJ2-7 and V is TRBV29-1, with 7 bases that match TRBD1. The CDR3 has 14 amino acids. Losses at the gene ends were 5 bases for V and 3 bases for J; bases not matched to a gene: 10. From germline, CDR1 is SQVTM and CDR2 ANQGSEA.

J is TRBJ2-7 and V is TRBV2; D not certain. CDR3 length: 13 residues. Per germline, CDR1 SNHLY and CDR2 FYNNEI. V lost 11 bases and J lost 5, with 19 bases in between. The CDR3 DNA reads TGTGCCGCGAACCGGGTCCCGGTCCACGAGCAGTACTTC. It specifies CAANRVPVHEQYF.

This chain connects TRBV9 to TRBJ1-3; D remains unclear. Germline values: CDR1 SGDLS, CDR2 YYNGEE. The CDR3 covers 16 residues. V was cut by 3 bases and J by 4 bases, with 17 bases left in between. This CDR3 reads CASSGGPKGIGNTIYF. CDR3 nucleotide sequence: TGTGCCAGCAGCGGAGGCCCCAAGGGTATAGGAAACACCATATATTTT.

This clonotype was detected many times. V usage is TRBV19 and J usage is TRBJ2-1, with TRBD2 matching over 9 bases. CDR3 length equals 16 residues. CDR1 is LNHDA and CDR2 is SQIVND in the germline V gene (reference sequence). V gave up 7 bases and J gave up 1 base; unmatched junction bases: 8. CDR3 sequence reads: CASTTSGPSSYNEQFF. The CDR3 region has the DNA TGTGCCAGTACGACTAGCGGTCCTTCGTCCTACAATGAGCAGTTCTTC.

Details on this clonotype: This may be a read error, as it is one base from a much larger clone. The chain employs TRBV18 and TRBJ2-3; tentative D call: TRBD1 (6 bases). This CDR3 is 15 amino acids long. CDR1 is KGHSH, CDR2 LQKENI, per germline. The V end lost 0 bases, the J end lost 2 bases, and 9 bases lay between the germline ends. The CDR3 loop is CASSPPGHHTDTQYF. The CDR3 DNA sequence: TGTGCCAGCTCACCACCGGGACATCACACAGATACGCAGTATTTT.

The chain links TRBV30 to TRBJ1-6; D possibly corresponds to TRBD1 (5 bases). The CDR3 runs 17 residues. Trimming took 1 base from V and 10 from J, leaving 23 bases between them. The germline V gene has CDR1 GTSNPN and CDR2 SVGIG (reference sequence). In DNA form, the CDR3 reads TGTGCCTGGAGTGGGGGGACGATGGGGGGAGGCGGCTCACCCCTCCACTTT. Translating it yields CAWSGGTMGGGGSPLHF.

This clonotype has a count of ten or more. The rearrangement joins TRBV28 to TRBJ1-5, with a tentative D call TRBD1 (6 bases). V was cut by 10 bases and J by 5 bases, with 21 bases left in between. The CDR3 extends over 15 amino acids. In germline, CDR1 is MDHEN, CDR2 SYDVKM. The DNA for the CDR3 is TGTGCCATCAACGGGAGGGGGGCAGGGGATCAGCCCCAGCATTTT. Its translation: CAINGRGAGDQPQHF.

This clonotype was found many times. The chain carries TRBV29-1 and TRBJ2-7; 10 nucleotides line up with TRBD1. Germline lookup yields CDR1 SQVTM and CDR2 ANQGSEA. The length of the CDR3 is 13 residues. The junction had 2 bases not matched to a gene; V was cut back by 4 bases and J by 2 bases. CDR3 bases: TGCAGCGTTGTGACAGGGGGCGCCTACGAGCAGTACTTC. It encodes CSVVTGGAYEQYF.

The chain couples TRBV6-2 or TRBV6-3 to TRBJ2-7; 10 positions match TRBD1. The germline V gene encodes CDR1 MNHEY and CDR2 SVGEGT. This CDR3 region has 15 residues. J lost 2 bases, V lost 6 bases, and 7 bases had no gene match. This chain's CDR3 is CASRGTGTGAYEQYF. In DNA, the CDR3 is TGTGCCAGCAGAGGGACCGGGACAGGGGCCTACGAGCAGTACTTC.

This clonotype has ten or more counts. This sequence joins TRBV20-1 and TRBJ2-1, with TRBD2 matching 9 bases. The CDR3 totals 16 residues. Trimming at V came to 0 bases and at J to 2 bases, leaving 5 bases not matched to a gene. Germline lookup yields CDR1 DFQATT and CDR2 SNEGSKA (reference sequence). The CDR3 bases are TGCAGTGCTAGAGATCTGGGACTAGCACCCTACAATGAGCAGTTCTTC. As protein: CSARDLGLAPYNEQFF.

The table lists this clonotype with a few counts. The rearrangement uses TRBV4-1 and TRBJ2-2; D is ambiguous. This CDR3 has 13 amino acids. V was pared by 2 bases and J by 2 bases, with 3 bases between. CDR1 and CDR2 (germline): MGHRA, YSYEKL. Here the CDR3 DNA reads TGCGCCAGCAGCCAACGAAACACCGGGGAGCTGTTTTTT. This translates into CASSQRNTGELFF.

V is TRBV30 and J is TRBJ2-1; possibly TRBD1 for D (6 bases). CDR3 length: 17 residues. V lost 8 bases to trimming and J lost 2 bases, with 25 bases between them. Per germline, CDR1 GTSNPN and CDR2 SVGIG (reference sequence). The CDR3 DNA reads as TGTGCCAGTCAGGACAGTCAAATAATAAAAACCTACAATGAGCAGTTCTTC. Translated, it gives CASQDSQIIKTYNEQFF.